One and the same sample provided the 31 T cell receptor beta chains below, sequenced in a study of shared clonotypes between healthy human individuals. Libraries were prepared by immunoSEQ multiplex PCR; TCRdb keeps only in-frame clonotypes and omits some of them. This table holds 2 million to 2.5 million clones, about 90% found once. Sample: naive CD4+ T cells from PBMCs. The sample's subset: CD45RA+ positively selected. The receptors here all came from a man aged 18 to 30 in good health. Some clones in this sample may be carry-over from other donors' samples.

The chain joins TRBV10-3 to TRBJ2-7; TRBD2 matches 7 bases. J was trimmed by 1 base and V by 10 bases; bases with no gene match: 7. Germline V lookup: CDR1 ENHRY, CDR2 SYGVKD. The CDR3 sequence is 13 residues long. The CDR3 DNA sequence: TGTGCCAGTCGACTAGCAGGGTCCTACGAGCAGTACTTC. Translating gives CASRLAGSYEQYF.

This rearrangement joins TRBV25-1 to TRBJ2-3; a weak D match, TRBD2 (6 bases). The length of the CDR3 is 14 residues. The germline V gene has CDR1 MGHDK and CDR2 SYGVNS. Trimming pared 4 bases from V and 0 bases from J, leaving 8 bases between. This CDR3 is CASSGSGSTDTQYF. CDR3 DNA sequence: TGTGCCAGCAGTGGCAGCGGGAGCACAGATACGCAGTATTTT.

This clone was seen a single time. This sequence joins TRBV2 and TRBJ1-4; perhaps TRBD1 as D (5 bases). Germline V CDR1 and CDR2: SNHLY, FYNNEI. Trimming took off 0 bases at V and 5 bases at J, with 10 bases between the two ends. The CDR3 extends over 15 amino acids. The CDR3 loop is CASSEAGTENEKLFF. The CDR3 region has the DNA TGTGCCAGCAGTGAAGCCGGGACGGAAAATGAAAAACTGTTTTTT.

The chain is built from TRBV7-2 and TRBJ1-3; D call uncertain. The CDR3 has 14 residues. The germline V gene encodes CDR1 SGHTA and CDR2 FQGNSA. The V end lost 4 bases, the J end lost 1 base, and 8 bases lay between the germline ends. DNA for the CDR3: TGTGCCAGCAGCTCCGAAACTTCTGGAAACACCATATATTTT. Translating it yields CASSSETSGNTIYF.

In regard to this clone: Different DNA sequences within this sample yield the same CDR3. This CDR3 is CASSRGLAGSTDTQYF. The CDR3 DNA reads TGTGCCAGCAGCCGAGGACTAGCGGGGTCCACGGATACGCAGTATTTT. This chain joins TRBV7-3 and TRBJ2-3, with 12 positions matching TRBD2. V trimming: 5 bases; J trimming: 6 bases; junction bases outside the gene matches: 9. From germline, CDR1 is SGHTA and CDR2 FQGTGA. This CDR3 spans 16 amino acids.

The chain couples TRBV19 to TRBJ2-7; TRBD2 matches 14 bases. Losses at the gene ends were 5 bases for V and 4 bases for J; bases not matched to a gene: 4. CDR1 LNHDA and CDR2 SQIVND come from the germline V gene (reference sequence). The CDR3 totals 15 residues. CDR3 nucleotides: TGTGCCAGTAGTGCCGGACTAGCGGGAGGTTACGAGCAGTACTTC. Residues: CASSAGLAGGYEQYF.

The V and J genes are TRBV9 and TRBJ2-2, with TRBD2 identical over 7 bases. Germline values: CDR1 SGDLS, CDR2 YYNGEE. V shed 0 bases, J shed 7 bases, and the junction held 12 bases outside the gene matches. This CDR3 region has 17 residues. In nucleotides, the CDR3 is TGTGCCAGCAGCGTAGGTTGGGGAGGGGAGGCGTTCGGGGAGCTGTTTTTT. Its translation: CASSVGWGGEAFGELFF.

The chain has TRBV7-2 and TRBJ1-2; possibly TRBD1 for D (5 bases). The CDR3 loop spans 14 amino acids. Germline loops: CDR1 SGHTA, CDR2 FQGNSA. V was pared by 4 bases and J by 6 bases, with 15 bases between. CDR3 sequence: CASSSGGARHGYTF. The CDR3 DNA reads as TGTGCCAGCAGCTCGGGCGGGGCTCGCCATGGCTACACCTTC.

The CDR3: CASTRGNTGELFF. CDR3 sequence (DNA): TGTGCCAGCACCAGGGGTAACACCGGGGAGCTGTTTTTT. The rearrangement links TRBV6-6 to TRBJ2-2, with D perhaps TRBD1 (6 bases). The germline V and J ends were trimmed by 7 bases and 2 bases, with 8 bases remaining between them. The CDR3 runs 13 residues. Germline V lookup: CDR1 MNHNY, CDR2 SVGAGI (reference sequence).

The chain combines TRBV7-6 with TRBJ2-7; possibly TRBD1 or TRBD2 for D (5 bases each). V gave up 1 base and J gave up 4 bases, with 11 bases separating them. The germline V gene encodes CDR1 SGHVS and CDR2 FNYEAQ. The CDR3 sequence is 14 residues long. The CDR3 here is CASSLGRGEYEQYF. The CDR3 coding sequence is TGTGCCAGCAGCTTAGGTCGGGGCGAGTACGAGCAGTACTTC.

The chain uses TRBV30 and TRBJ1-5, with 7 bases identical to TRBD1. This CDR3 spans 13 amino acids. Germline CDR1 is GTSNPN and CDR2 is SVGIG (reference sequence). V shed 2 bases and J 5 bases; nucleotides not matched to a gene: 3. The CDR3 sequence: CAWSKGAYQPQHF. The DNA of the CDR3 is TGTGCCTGGAGTAAGGGGGCGTATCAGCCCCAGCATTTT. Drawing the rest from reference TRBV30 and TRBJ1-5, the complete variable domain is SQTIHQWPATLVQPVGSPLSLECTVEGTSNPNLYWYRQAAGRGLQLLFYSVGIGQISSEVPQNLSASRPQDRQFILSSKKLLLSDSGFYLCAWSKGAYQPQHFGDGTRLSIL.

The V gene is TRBV28, the J gene TRBJ1-2, with D uncertain. CDR3 length: 15 amino acids. Germline values: CDR1 MDHEN, CDR2 SYDVKM. Trimming removed 1 base at V and 8 bases at J, with 17 bases between. The DNA for the CDR3 is TGTGCCAGCAGTTTATTAGGATACCCCCGAGGAGGCTACACCTTC. Protein: CASSLLGYPRGGYTF.

The chain carries TRBV4-1 and TRBJ2-7, with D possibly being TRBD2 (6 bases). Trimming took off 0 bases at V and 0 bases at J, with 21 bases between the two ends. CDR3 size: 19 residues. The germline V gene has CDR1 MGHRA and CDR2 YSYEKL. The CDR3 sequence is CASSQDLGRSALSSYEQYF. The CDR3 DNA follows: TGCGCCAGCAGCCAAGATTTGGGGAGGAGCGCCCTGAGCTCCTACGAGCAGTACTTC.

This sequence joins TRBV2 and TRBJ1-3; 7 nucleotides align to TRBD1. This CDR3 is 15 amino acids long. V was clipped by 6 bases and J by 0 bases; unmatched bases: 5. The germline V gene encodes CDR1 SNHLY and CDR2 FYNNEI. The CDR3 reads CASRGTVSSGNTIYF. The CDR3 DNA reads TGTGCCAGCAGAGGGACAGTAAGCTCTGGAAACACCATATATTTT.

This sequence joins TRBV28 and TRBJ1-2; possible D gene TRBD1, 5 bases. Germline V gene data show CDR1 as MDHEN and CDR2 as SYDVKM. V lost 6 bases and J lost 4, with 15 bases in between. CDR3 length: 14 residues. The CDR3 here is CASSRFGAGYGYTF. The DNA for the CDR3 is TGTGCCAGCAGCCGATTCGGGGCGGGCTATGGCTACACCTTC.

The V call is TRBV27, the J call TRBJ1-4, with D possibly being TRBD1 (5 bases). The ends were cut back, 2 bases at V and 11 bases at J, with 12 bases in the middle. The CDR3 runs to 13 residues. In germline, CDR1 is MNHEY, CDR2 SMNVEV (reference sequence). The CDR3 sequence: CASSLVLGGKLFF. CDR3 DNA sequence: TGTGCCAGCAGTTTAGTATTGGGGGGTAAACTGTTTTTT.

This clone was picked up a small number of times. This CDR3 reads CASRGQGEQYF. In nucleotides, the CDR3 is TGTGCCAGCAGGGGACAGGGCGAGCAGTACTTC. This chain connects TRBV7-9 to TRBJ2-7; 9 positions agree with TRBD1. Germline assignment: CDR1 SEHNR and CDR2 FQNEAQ (reference sequence). CDR3 length equals 11 residues. V lost 6 bases to trimming and J lost 6 bases; unmatched junction nucleotides: 0. Full variable domain (remainder filled in from reference TRBV7-9 and TRBJ2-7): DTGVSQNPRHKITKRGQNVTFRCDPISEHNRLYWYRQTLGQGPEFLTYFQNEAQLEKSRLLSDRFSAERPKGSFSTLEIQRTEQGDSAMYLCASRGQGEQYFGPGTRLTVT.

DNA of the CDR3: TGTGCCAGCAGCTTAGAAGCGGATAGGGCAGGGGGAAACACCGGGGAGCTGTTTTTT. It is translated as CASSLEADRAGGNTGELFF. The rearrangement links TRBV11-3 to TRBJ2-2, with 7 bases that match TRBD1. The CDR3 consists of 19 residues. The germline gives CDR1 SGHNT, CDR2 YENEEA. V shed 0 bases, J shed 2 bases, and the junction held 12 bases outside the gene matches.

The chain combines TRBV18 with TRBJ1-1, with no clear D. The CDR3 consists of 13 residues. Looked up from germline, CDR1 is KGHSH and CDR2 is LQKENI. Trimming pared 3 bases from V and 6 bases from J, leaving 11 bases between. The CDR3 spells CASSPPPSSEAFF. For the CDR3, the DNA is TGTGCCAGCTCACCCCCCCCTAGTTCTGAAGCTTTCTTT.

V usage is TRBV7-3 and J usage is TRBJ1-2; no clear D. Per the germline V gene, CDR1 is SGHTA and CDR2 is FQGTGA. CDR3 length: 14 residues. The germline V and J ends were trimmed by 6 bases and 4 bases, with 15 bases remaining between them. CDR3: CASRRSPEAYGYTF. DNA of the CDR3: TGTGCCAGCAGACGATCACCAGAGGCCTATGGCTACACCTTC.

J is TRBJ2-3 and V is TRBV19, with 11 bases that match TRBD1. Germline V lookup: CDR1 LNHDA, CDR2 SQIVND (reference sequence). The ends lost 3 bases at V and 3 bases at J; junction bases unmatched: 11. This CDR3 comprises 18 residues. The DNA of the CDR3 is TGTGCCAGTAGTATCGGACAGGGGGCGAGAGGGACGACAGATACGCAGTATTTT. It yields the protein CASSIGQGARGTTDTQYF.

The genes are TRBV15 and TRBJ1-5, with D maybe TRBD1 (6 bases). CDR1 is LNHNV, CDR2 YYDKDF, per germline (reference sequence). The CDR3 is 16 residues long. With 0 bases removed from V and 1 base from J, the gap between germline ends came to 10 bases. The CDR3 protein is CATSRDQDRSNQPQHF. CDR3 coding DNA: TGTGCCACCAGCAGAGACCAGGACAGAAGCAATCAGCCCCAGCATTTT.

The CDR3 here is CASSQYWAAASGGYTF. The CDR3 DNA follows: TGCGCCAGCAGCCAGTACTGGGCCGCGGCGTCAGGCGGCTACACCTTC. The rearrangement joins TRBV4-3 to TRBJ1-2, with no clear D. Germline CDR1 and CDR2: LGHNA and YSLEER. Trimming shortened V by 3 bases and J by 8 bases, and 22 bases separated the two germline ends. This CDR3 region has 16 residues.

This chain links TRBV28 with TRBJ1-6; possibly TRBD1 for D (6 bases). Germline V CDR1 and CDR2: MDHEN, SYDVKM. Trimming took off 6 bases at V and 2 bases at J, with 14 bases between the two ends. The CDR3 covers 16 residues. This CDR3 is CASRDWGATYNSPLHF. The CDR3 DNA follows: TGTGCCAGCAGGGACTGGGGGGCGACCTATAATTCACCCCTCCACTTT.

The chain couples TRBV7-8 to TRBJ2-5; 10 nucleotides agree with TRBD2. The V gene end was trimmed by 6 bases and the J gene end by 1 base; junction bases not matched to a gene: 2. The V gene's germline CDR1 is SGHVS and CDR2 FQNEAQ. This CDR3 contains 14 residues. The CDR3 here is CASRGLAAQETQYF. The CDR3 DNA sequence: TGTGCCAGCAGAGGACTAGCGGCCCAAGAGACCCAGTACTTC. The full variable domain, rest sourced from reference TRBV7-8 and TRBJ2-5, is GAGVSQSPRYKVAKRGQDVALRCDPISGHVSLFWYQQALGQGPEFLTYFQNEAQLDKSGLPSDRFFAERPEGSVSTLKIQRTQQEDSAVYLCASRGLAAQETQYFGPGTRLLVL.

The V call is TRBV29-1, the J call TRBJ1-2; D is uncertain. This CDR3 region has 14 residues. The V gene lost 1 base and the J gene lost 4 bases, with 13 bases spanning the gap. In germline, CDR1 is SQVTM, CDR2 ANQGSEA. The CDR3 loop is CSVEGGQKSYGYTF. The CDR3 bases are TGCAGCGTTGAAGGAGGTCAGAAGTCCTATGGCTACACCTTC.

This clone has only one observation. V and J are TRBV27 and TRBJ2-7, with D maybe TRBD2 (5 bases). Germline values: CDR1 MNHEY, CDR2 SMNVEV (reference sequence). V dropped 5 bases and J dropped 0 bases, with 17 bases sitting between them. The length of the CDR3 is 16 residues. The chain's CDR3 is CASSRTRSSFSYEQYF. The DNA of the CDR3 is TGTGCCAGCAGTAGAACCAGGTCTAGCTTCTCCTACGAGCAGTACTTC.

The chain combines TRBV5-1 with TRBJ2-5; 8 bases line up with TRBD2. CDR3 length: 17 residues. J lost 2 bases, V lost 4 bases, and 13 bases had no gene match. Germline lookup yields CDR1 SGHRS and CDR2 YFSETQ. CDR3 amino acids: CASSKSGLAGQQETQYF. The CDR3 coding sequence is TGCGCCAGCAGCAAATCAGGCCTAGCGGGCCAACAAGAGACCCAGTACTTC.

The chain is built from TRBV20-1 and TRBJ2-7, with D unclear. The V end was cut by 2 bases, the J end by 9 bases, with 11 bases between. CDR1 and CDR2 from the germline V gene are DFQATT and SNEGSKA (reference sequence). The CDR3 totals 11 residues. The DNA of the CDR3 is TGCAGTGCTAGATTCCAATCTGGGCAGTACTTC. This encodes CSARFQSGQYF.

The J gene is TRBJ2-7, the V gene TRBV5-1; D may be TRBD2 (6 bases). Germline V lookup: CDR1 SGHRS, CDR2 YFSETQ. The CDR3 consists of 17 residues. The V end lost 3 bases, the J end lost 3 bases, and 22 bases lay between the germline ends. This CDR3 is CASSWHIVGEVGYEQYF. CDR3 nucleotides: TGCGCCAGCAGCTGGCACATTGTTGGGGAGGTGGGCTACGAGCAGTACTTC.

The rearrangement links TRBV5-6 to TRBJ2-3; possible D gene TRBD1, 5 bases. Trimming shortened V by 0 bases and J by 0 bases, and 8 bases separated the two germline ends. This CDR3 region has 15 residues. CDR1 and CDR2 (germline): SGHDT, YYEEEE. The CDR3 loop is CASSLGQTSTDTQYF. CDR3 sequence (DNA): TGTGCCAGCAGCTTGGGACAGACTAGCACAGATACGCAGTATTTT.